This T cell receptor (beta chain) was identified during a study of blood T cell repertoires in COVID-19 (dated by TCRdb to 2020 to 2021). Study-wide context: Samples from collaborators originated in the United States, Italy and Spain and spanned both the acute and convalescent phases of COVID-19. Deeply sampled blood TCRbeta repertoires from subjects exposed to, actively infected with, or recovered from COVID-19 were included in the dataset. The repertoires were released in a freely available public database intended as a resource for research on the immune response to SARS-CoV-2. Where HLA class I and class II types were available, the types were taken from metadata supplied by the sample provider, not from assay-based typing. The sample metadata nearly always contained a de-identified subject ID, COVID-19 status, age in years and sex. Samples were obtained from the ongoing ImmuneRACE study (first 160 participants) and from over 1,000 subjects provided by 6 global collaborators. The material from the prospective study consisted of cDNA or gDNA derived from T cells, B-cell-depleted T cells, or PBMCs.

The collaborating institutions used their own protocols to collect whole blood in K2EDTA tubes. Collaborator samples were shipped for TCRbeta analysis as frozen whole blood, isolated PBMCs, or DNA extracted from either sample type. The immunoSEQ Assay, a bias-controlled multiplex PCR, was used to amplify TCRbeta CDR3 regions from genomic DNA. Per the authors' processing: The number of nucleated cells in each sample was estimated from the amplification of reference gene primers within the assay. Sequence reads were collapsed and filtered to measure the absolute abundance of every unique TCRbeta CDR3 rearrangement. For each sample, productive Simpson clonality was calculated as the square root of Simpson's diversity index across productive rearrangements. TCRdb holds this immuneACCESS table with in-frame rearrangements only. Some clones are missing; in checked studies, unresolved V genes explain under half, and the rest has no known cause. That table gives V, J and clone size, and the DNA gave D and trimming. The sample records 35,000 to 55,000 clones, about 88% of which are singletons. The ten largest clonotypes hold roughly an eighth of the sample.

The study at large found these results: Clinical and demographic metadata were provided uncurated, with the amount varying by source and participant.

On this clone itself: Its antigen is unknown. There are no base qualities to consult, and no much larger clone falls within one base.

The CDR3, from cysteine to phenylalanine, totals 15 residues. The entry retains the CDR3 DNA only, 45 bases that are in frame from base 1. CDR1 and CDR2, looked up from the germline V gene, are SGDLS and YYNGEE. Trimming costs V 0 bases and J 4 bases, and their ends lie 10 bases apart. The V gene is TRBV9 and the J gene is TRBJ2-2; the D gene is not confidently resolved. Sequenced: peripheral blood. This TCR was recovered from a human donor in a cohort sampled during active COVID-19. The DNA sequence is given as TGTGCCAGCAGCGTAGTCAACAGCCGCACCGGGGAGCTGTTTTTT. This gives the protein CASSVVNSRTGELFF.